This TCR beta chain was retrieved from a study of human T cells and chemical hapten exposure. The time point was: patch test 2, 6 weeks after DPC sensitization. Regarding treatment: therapeutic diphenylcyclopropenone sensitization with weekly scalp DPC. TCRdb ran MiXCR on the RACE reads and lists one entry per CDR3 protein. Of around 50,000 distinct CDR3 sequences detected, around 10% appear once; the ten largest clones hold roughly 1.7%. J was trimmed by 4 bases and V by 6 bases; bases with no gene match: 6. The CDR3 extends over 14 amino acids. CDR1 and CDR2 (germline): MNHEY, SVGAGI. This clonotype occurred many times.

The source of this sequence is a woman aged 50 to 65 with alopecia areata. Some clones in this sample may be carry-over from other donors' samples. Sequenced material: whole blood, taken in connection with sensitization to the hapten diphenylcyclopropenone (DPC). The rearrangement joins TRBV6-5 to TRBJ1-1; 9 nucleotides align to TRBD1. Here the CDR3 reads CASRSEQGATEAFF. CDR3 nucleotide sequence: TGTGCCAGCAGAAGCGAACAGGGGGCCACTGAAGCTTTCTTT.